The present T cell receptor (beta chain) was sequenced within a study of Ad26.COV2.S vaccination and SARS-CoV-2 variants. Study background: The vaccine Ad26.COV2.S was put into the muscle once, or twice with 56 days between.

The study, taken as a whole, reports: Recipients given vaccine exceeded placebo recipients in spike-specific TCR breadth.

Using immunoSEQ multiplex PCR, the repertoire was profiled, and TCRdb retains in-frame clones only, with some absent. This sample has fewer than 400,000 clones, with 70% to 90% found just once. V gave up 0 bases and J gave up 1 base, with 8 bases separating them. The germline V gene has CDR1 SGHRS and CDR2 YFSETQ. The CDR3 is 15 residues long. A remark on this clone: The target antigen is unknown.

Treatment noted: roughly 18 received Ad26.COV2.S at low or high dose, single or two shots; 5 received placebo; per-sample allocation not given. Samples analyzed were those drawn on day 63 after the first vaccine or placebo injection. Donor was an adult aged 18-55 years in Boston. The clonotype originates from a person between 18 and 65 years old who received the Ad26.COV2.S COVID-19 vaccine or a placebo. The chain couples TRBV5-1 to TRBJ2-1; weak D call: TRBD2 (5 bases). The sequences come from peripheral blood, collected in a trial of Ad26.COV2.S vaccine versus placebo. In nucleotides, the CDR3 is TGCGCCAGCAGCTTGGGGACTCAATCCTACAATGAGCAGTTCTTC. It is translated as CASSLGTQSYNEQFF. Full variable domain (rest looked up from reference TRBV5-1 and TRBJ2-1): KAGVTQTPRYLIKTRGQQVTLSCSPISGHRSVSWYQQTPGQGLQFLFEYFSETQRNKGNFPGRFSGRQFSNSRSEMNVSTLELGDSALYLCASSLGTQSYNEQFFGPGTRLTVL.